This TCR beta chain was identified during a study of blood T cell repertoires in COVID-19. Study overall: Sample material is recorded as cDNA or gDNA derived from T cells, B-cell-depleted T cells, or PBMCs.

TCRdb's copy holds only in-frame clones and misses some; the assay was immunoSEQ multiplex PCR. The data show roughly 90,000 clones, roughly 88% seen once. This CDR3 contains 18 residues. Germline CDR1 reads MDHEN; CDR2 reads SYDVKM. V gave up 6 bases and J gave up 3 bases, with 21 bases separating them. Sequencing input: peripheral blood. The genes are TRBV28 and TRBJ2-6; possible D gene TRBD1, 5 bases. This TCR was recovered from a human donor in a cohort sampled during active COVID-19. CDR3 DNA: TGTGCCAGCAGCTCTTCTGGGGCAGGGATTGGTGGGGCCAACGTCCTGACTTTC. Protein product: CASSSSGAGIGGANVLTF.